The source of this TCR beta chain is a study of beta chain features in type 1 diabetes. As for the study in general: When patients were set against healthy donors, age, gender and cell yields were similar. Findings and caveats of the study: In all four CD4+ subsets, TCRB CDR3 length was significantly, moderately reduced in type 1 diabetes. HLA effects on TCRB rearrangement stayed unresolved here.

Every participating donor gave one draw, a heparinised blood sample averaging about 100 mL. TCRB transcripts that were expressed got sequenced, as all of the isolated RNA had been reverse transcribed. The average output of naive, central memory and regulatory T cell samples was approximately 3.7 million reads. This table comes from immunoSEQ multiplex PCR, and its TCRdb copy is limited to in-frame clones, with some not included. The sample carries roughly 150,000 clones, around 63% recorded once. On this clone itself: The antigen remains unidentified.

The CDR3 covers 17 residues. V lost 0 bases and J 0 bases, leaving 13 bases between the germline ends. CDR1 is SGHRS, CDR2 YFSETQ, per germline. This chain uses TRBV5-1 with TRBJ2-1; D may be TRBD2 (7 bases). The TCR was taken from a man between 25 and 39 years old with type 1 diabetes. Specimen: naive CD4+ T cells from blood. DNA of the CDR3: TGCGCCAGCAGCTTGGGCGGGGGCTACAGCTCCTACAATGAGCAGTTCTTC. This encodes CASSLGGGYSSYNEQFF. Supplemented by reference TRBV5-1 and TRBJ2-1, the full variable domain reads KAGVTQTPRYLIKTRGQQVTLSCSPISGHRSVSWYQQTPGQGLQFLFEYFSETQRNKGNFPGRFSGRQFSNSRSEMNVSTLELGDSALYLCASSLGGGYSSYNEQFFGPGTRLTVL.